These 10 T cell receptor beta chains originate from one sample sequenced in a study of blood T cell repertoires in COVID-19. Profiled with immunoSEQ multiplex PCR; TCRdb holds only in-frame clones, not every one. The sample gives 64,000 or so clones, around four fifths of which show up once; roughly 13% is in the top ten. The sequencing input was peripheral blood. All receptors come from a man older than 75 with acute or convalescent COVID-19.

The chain recombines TRBV11-2 with TRBJ2-7, with D maybe TRBD2 (6 bases). V lost 5 bases and J lost 1, with 18 bases in between. CDR3 size: 16 residues. Germline CDR1 SGHAT, CDR2 FQNNGV. CDR3 region: CASSGGMASASYEQYF. CDR3 nucleotides: TGTGCCAGCAGCGGAGGGATGGCTAGCGCATCCTACGAGCAGTACTTC.

The chain combines TRBV5-1 with TRBJ2-7; 14 bases line up with TRBD2. Germline trimming cut 4 bases from V and 3 bases from J; bases unmatched to any gene: 3. Germline-derived CDR1 and CDR2 are SGHRS and YFSETQ. The CDR3 consists of 15 residues. The CDR3 loop reads CASSVGTSGSYEQYF. In DNA, the CDR3 is TGCGCCAGCAGCGTGGGGACTAGCGGGAGCTACGAGCAGTACTTC. Drawing the rest from reference TRBV5-1 and TRBJ2-7, the complete variable domain is KAGVTQTPRYLIKTRGQQVTLSCSPISGHRSVSWYQQTPGQGLQFLFEYFSETQRNKGNFPGRFSGRQFSNSRSEMNVSTLELGDSALYLCASSVGTSGSYEQYFGPGTRLTVT.

This clone was detected a few times. The rearrangement joins TRBV5-1 to TRBJ2-3; 8 bases match TRBD2. Per the germline V gene, CDR1 is SGHRS and CDR2 is YFSETQ. J was trimmed by 5 bases and V by 1 base; bases with no gene match: 3. This CDR3 is 14 amino acids long. The CDR3 bases are TGCGCCAGCAGCTTGCGTAGCGGGGTAGATACGCAGTATTTT. This gives the protein CASSLRSGVDTQYF.

This chain joins TRBV6-5 and TRBJ2-5; 8 bases fit TRBD2. Germline lookup yields CDR1 MNHEY and CDR2 SVGAGI. The length of the CDR3 is 15 residues. V trimming: 6 bases; J trimming: 5 bases; junction bases outside the gene matches: 11. DNA for the CDR3: TGTGCCAGCAGACGCGTCCGGACTAGCATGGAGACCCAGTACTTC. This encodes CASRRVRTSMETQYF.

J is TRBJ2-7 and V is TRBV24-1; tentative D call: TRBD2 (5 bases). CDR3 length equals 13 residues. V was clipped by 7 bases and J by 0 bases, with 9 bases between them. CDR1 KGHDR and CDR2 SFDVKD come from the germline V gene. The CDR3 protein is CATSRGNSYEQYF. The CDR3 nucleotides are TGTGCCACCAGCCGAGGGAACTCCTACGAGCAGTACTTC.

The V and J genes are TRBV5-1 and TRBJ2-7, with D possibly matching TRBD2 (7 bases). The V and J ends lost 0 bases and 0 bases respectively, with 16 bases between them. Per the germline V gene, CDR1 is SGHRS and CDR2 is YFSETQ. There are 17 residues in the CDR3. The CDR3 here is CASSLAGGTLYSYEQYF. Here the CDR3 DNA reads TGCGCCAGCAGCTTGGCCGGGGGGACACTATACTCCTACGAGCAGTACTTC.

The CDR3 nucleotides read TGTGCCAGTAGGGGACAGGGGGCCTCCGAGCAGTACTTC. Protein product: CASRGQGASEQYF. The rearrangement uses TRBV19 and TRBJ2-7; 12 positions match TRBD1. The CDR3 length is 13 residues. The germline CDR1 and CDR2 sequences are LNHDA and SQIVND (reference sequence). The J segment lost 6 bases and the V segment lost 6 bases, leaving 3 bases of the junction unmatched.

The chain recombines TRBV14 with TRBJ1-4; D is unresolved. V lost 1 base to trimming and J lost 13 bases, with 7 bases between them. The germline gives CDR1 SGHDN, CDR2 FVKESK. CDR3 length: 11 residues. CDR3 region: CASSQGARLFF. CDR3 bases: TGTGCCAGCAGCCAAGGGGCTCGACTGTTTTTT.

The chain links TRBV5-1 to TRBJ1-1; 9 positions agree with TRBD1. Trimming removed 4 bases from V and 3 bases from J; junction bases left unmatched: 13. The CDR3 is made up of 17 amino acids. Germline CDR1 SGHRS, CDR2 YFSETQ. CDR3: CASSKSRDRVRDTEAFF. In nucleotides, the CDR3 is TGCGCCAGCAGCAAGTCCCGGGACAGGGTTCGGGACACTGAAGCTTTCTTT.

This clone was seen a single time. The chain links TRBV11-3 to TRBJ1-6, with 7 bases identical to TRBD1. CDR1 SGHNT and CDR2 YENEEA come from the germline V gene. The V and J ends lost 1 base and 9 bases, in that order; junction bases with no gene match: 6. CDR3 length: 15 amino acids. The DNA for the CDR3 is TGTGCCAGCAGCTTAGGAGGCAGGGGGGTTTCACCCCTCCACTTT. It encodes CASSLGGRGVSPLHF.